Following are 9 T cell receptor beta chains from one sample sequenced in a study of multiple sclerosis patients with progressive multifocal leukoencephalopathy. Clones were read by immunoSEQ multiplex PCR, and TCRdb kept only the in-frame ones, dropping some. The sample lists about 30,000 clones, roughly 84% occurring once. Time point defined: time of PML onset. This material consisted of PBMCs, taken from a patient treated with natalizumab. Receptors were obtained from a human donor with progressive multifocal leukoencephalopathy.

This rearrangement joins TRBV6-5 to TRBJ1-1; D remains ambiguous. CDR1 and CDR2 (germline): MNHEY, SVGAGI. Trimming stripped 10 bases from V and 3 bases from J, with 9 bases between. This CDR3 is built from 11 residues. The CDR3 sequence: CATRKYTEAFF. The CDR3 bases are TGTGCCACCAGAAAATACACTGAAGCTTTCTTT.

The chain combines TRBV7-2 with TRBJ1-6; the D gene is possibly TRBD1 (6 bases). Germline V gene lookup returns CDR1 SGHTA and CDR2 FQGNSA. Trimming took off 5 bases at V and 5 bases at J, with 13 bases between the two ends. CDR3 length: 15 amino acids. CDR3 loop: CASSHRVMDNSPLHF. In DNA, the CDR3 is TGTGCCAGCAGCCACAGGGTCATGGATAATTCACCCCTCCACTTT.

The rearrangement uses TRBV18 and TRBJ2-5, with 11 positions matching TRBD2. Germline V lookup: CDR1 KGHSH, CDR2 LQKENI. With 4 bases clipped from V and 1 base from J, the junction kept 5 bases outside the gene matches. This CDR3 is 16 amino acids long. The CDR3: CASSLLGTSGQETQYF. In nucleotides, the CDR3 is TGTGCCAGCTCACTTTTAGGGACTAGCGGCCAAGAGACCCAGTACTTC.

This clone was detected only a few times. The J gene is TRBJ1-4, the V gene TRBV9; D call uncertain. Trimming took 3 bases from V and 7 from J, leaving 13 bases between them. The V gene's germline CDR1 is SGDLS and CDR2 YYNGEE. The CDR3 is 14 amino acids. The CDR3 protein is CASSETVKVEKLFF. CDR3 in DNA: TGTGCCAGCAGCGAGACTGTGAAGGTTGAAAAACTGTTTTTT.

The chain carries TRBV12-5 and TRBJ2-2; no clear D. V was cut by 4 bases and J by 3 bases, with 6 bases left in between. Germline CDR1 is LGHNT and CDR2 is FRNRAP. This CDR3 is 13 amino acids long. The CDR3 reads CASGSSDTGELFF. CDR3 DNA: TGTGCTAGTGGTTCCTCAGACACCGGGGAGCTGTTTTTT.

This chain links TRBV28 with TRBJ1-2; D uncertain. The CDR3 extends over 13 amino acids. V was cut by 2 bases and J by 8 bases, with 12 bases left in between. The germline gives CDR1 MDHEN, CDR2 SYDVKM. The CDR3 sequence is CASSLGDWQGYTF. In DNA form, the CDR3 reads TGTGCCAGCAGTTTAGGGGATTGGCAGGGCTACACCTTC.

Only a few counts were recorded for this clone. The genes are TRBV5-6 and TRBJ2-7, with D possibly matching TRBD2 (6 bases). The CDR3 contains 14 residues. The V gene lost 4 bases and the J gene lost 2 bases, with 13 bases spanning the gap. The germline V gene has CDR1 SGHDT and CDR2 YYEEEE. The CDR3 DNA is TGTGCCAGCAGCCAACCGGGACTCGCCTACGAGCAGTACTTC. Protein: CASSQPGLAYEQYF.

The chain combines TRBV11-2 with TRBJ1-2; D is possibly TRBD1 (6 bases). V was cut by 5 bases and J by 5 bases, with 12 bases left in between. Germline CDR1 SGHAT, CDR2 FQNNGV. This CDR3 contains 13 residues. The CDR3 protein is CASSAGTGYGYTF. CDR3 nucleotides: TGTGCCAGCAGCGCGGGAACAGGGTATGGCTACACCTTC. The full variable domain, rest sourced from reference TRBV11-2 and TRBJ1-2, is EAGVAQSPRYKIIEKRQSVAFWCNPISGHATLYWYQQILGQGPKLLIQFQNNGVVDDSQLPKDRFSAERLKGVDSTLKIQPAKLEDSAVYLCASSAGTGYGYTFGSGTRLTVV.

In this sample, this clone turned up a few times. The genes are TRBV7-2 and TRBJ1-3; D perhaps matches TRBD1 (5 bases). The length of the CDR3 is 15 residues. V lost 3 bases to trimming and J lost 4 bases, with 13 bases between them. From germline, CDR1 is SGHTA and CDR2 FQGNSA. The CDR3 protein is CASSFLQGFGNTIYF. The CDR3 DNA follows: TGTGCCAGCAGCTTCCTTCAGGGCTTCGGAAACACCATATATTTT.